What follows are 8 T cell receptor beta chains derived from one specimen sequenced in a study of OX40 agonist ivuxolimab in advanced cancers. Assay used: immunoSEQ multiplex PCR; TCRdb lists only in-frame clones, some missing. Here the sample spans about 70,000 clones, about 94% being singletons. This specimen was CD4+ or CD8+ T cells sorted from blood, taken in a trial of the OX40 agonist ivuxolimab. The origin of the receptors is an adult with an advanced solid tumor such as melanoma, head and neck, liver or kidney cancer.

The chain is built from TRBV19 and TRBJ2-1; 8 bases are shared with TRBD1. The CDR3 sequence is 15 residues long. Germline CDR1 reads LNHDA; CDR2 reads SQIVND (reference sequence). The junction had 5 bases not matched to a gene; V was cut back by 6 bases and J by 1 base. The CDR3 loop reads CASRQTGGSYNEQFF. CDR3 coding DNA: TGTGCCAGTAGGCAAACAGGGGGATCCTACAATGAGCAGTTCTTC. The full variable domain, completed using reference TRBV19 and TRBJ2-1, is DGGITQSPKYLFRKEGQNVTLSCEQNLNHDAMYWYRQDPGQGLRLIYYSQIVNDFQKGDIAEGYSVSREKKESFPLTVTSAQKNPTAFYLCASRQTGGSYNEQFFGPGTRLTVL.

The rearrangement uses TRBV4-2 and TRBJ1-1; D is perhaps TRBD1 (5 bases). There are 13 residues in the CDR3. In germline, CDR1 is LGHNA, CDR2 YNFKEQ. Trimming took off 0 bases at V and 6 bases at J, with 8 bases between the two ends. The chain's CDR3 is CASSQEGVAEAFF. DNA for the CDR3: TGTGCCAGCAGCCAAGAAGGGGTGGCTGAAGCTTTCTTT.

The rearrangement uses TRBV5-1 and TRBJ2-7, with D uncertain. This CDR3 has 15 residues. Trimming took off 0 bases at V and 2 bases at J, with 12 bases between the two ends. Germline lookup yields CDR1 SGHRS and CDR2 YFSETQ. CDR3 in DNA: TGCGCCAGCAGCTTGGATGTGACGTTGACCTACGAGCAGTACTTC. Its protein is CASSLDVTLTYEQYF.

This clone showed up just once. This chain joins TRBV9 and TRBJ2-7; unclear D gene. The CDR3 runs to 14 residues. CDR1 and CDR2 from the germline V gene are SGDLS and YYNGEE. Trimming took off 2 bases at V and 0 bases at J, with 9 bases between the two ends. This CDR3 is CASSVSRNSYEQYF. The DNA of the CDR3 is TGTGCCAGCAGCGTGAGCAGGAACTCCTACGAGCAGTACTTC.

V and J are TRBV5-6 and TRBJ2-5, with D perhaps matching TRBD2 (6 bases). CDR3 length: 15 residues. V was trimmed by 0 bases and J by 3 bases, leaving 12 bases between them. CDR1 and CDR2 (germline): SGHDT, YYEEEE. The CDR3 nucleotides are TGTGCCAGCAGCTTGGTTGGGGGGATGAAAGAGACCCAGTACTTC. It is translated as CASSLVGGMKETQYF. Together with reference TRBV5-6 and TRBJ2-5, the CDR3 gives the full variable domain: DAGVTQSPTHLIKTRGQQVTLRCSPKSGHDTVSWYQQALGQGPQFIFQYYEEEERQRGNFPDRFSGHQFPNYSSELNVNALLLGDSALYLCASSLVGGMKETQYFGPGTRLLVL.

CDR3 sequence reads: CASSAMRNTEAFF. DNA of the CDR3: TGTGCCAGCAGCGCCATGAGAAACACTGAAGCTTTCTTT. The chain combines TRBV9 with TRBJ1-1; D is uncertain. The CDR3 runs 13 residues. Germline values: CDR1 SGDLS, CDR2 YYNGEE. Between the trimmed V and J ends, which lost 3 bases and 2 bases, there was a span of 8 bases.

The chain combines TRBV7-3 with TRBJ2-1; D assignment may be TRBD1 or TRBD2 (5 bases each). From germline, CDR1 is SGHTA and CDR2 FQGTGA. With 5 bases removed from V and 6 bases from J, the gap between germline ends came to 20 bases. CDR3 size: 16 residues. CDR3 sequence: CASSPTKRDGLNEQFF. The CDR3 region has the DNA TGTGCCAGCAGCCCGACCAAAAGGGACGGCCTCAATGAGCAGTTCTTC.

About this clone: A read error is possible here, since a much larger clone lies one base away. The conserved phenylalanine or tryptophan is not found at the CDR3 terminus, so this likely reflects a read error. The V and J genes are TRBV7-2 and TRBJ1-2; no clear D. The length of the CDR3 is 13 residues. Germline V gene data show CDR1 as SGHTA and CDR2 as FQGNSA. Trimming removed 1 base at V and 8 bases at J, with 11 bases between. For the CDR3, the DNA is TGTGCCAGCAGCTTAGGCGGCCCCCCGGGCTACACCCTC. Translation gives CASSLGGPPGYTL.